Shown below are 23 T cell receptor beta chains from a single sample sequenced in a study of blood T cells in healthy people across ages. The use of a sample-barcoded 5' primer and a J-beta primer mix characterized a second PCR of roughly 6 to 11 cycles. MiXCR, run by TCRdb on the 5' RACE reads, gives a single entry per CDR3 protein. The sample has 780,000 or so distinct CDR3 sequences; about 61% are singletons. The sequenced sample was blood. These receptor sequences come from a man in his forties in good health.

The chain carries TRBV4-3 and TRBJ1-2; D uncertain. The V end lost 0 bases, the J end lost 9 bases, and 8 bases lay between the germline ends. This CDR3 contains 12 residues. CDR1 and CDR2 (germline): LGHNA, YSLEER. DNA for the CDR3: TGCGCCAGCAGCCAAGATTCGGGTAGCTACACCTTC. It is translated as CASSQDSGSYTF.

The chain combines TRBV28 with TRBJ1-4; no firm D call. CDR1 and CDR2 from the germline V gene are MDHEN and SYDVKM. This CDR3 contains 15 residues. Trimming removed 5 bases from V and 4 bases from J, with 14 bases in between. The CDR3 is CASSPIDNINEKLFF. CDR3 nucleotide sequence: TGTGCCAGCAGTCCAATCGACAATATTAATGAAAAACTGTTTTTT.

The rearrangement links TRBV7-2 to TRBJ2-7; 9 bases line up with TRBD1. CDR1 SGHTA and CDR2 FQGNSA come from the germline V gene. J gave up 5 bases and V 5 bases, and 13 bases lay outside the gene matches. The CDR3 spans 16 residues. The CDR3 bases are TGTGCCAGCAGCCCAGTAGACGGGACAGGGCAGGACGAGCAGTACTTC. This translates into CASSPVDGTGQDEQYF. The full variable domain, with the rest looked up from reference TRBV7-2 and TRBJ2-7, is GAGVSQSPSNKVTEKGKDVELRCDPISGHTALYWYRQSLGQGLEFLIYFQGNSAPDKSGLPSDRFSAERTGGSVSTLTIQRTQQEDSAVYLCASSPVDGTGQDEQYFGPGTRLTVT.

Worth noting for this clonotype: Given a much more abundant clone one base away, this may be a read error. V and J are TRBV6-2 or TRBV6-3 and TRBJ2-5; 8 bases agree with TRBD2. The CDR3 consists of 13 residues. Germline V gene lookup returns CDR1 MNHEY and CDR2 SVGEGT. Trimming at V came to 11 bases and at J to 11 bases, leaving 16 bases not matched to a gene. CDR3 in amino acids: CACGIGRAREQYF. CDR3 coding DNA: TGTGCCTGCGGAATCGGGAGGGCCAGGGAGCAGTACTTC.

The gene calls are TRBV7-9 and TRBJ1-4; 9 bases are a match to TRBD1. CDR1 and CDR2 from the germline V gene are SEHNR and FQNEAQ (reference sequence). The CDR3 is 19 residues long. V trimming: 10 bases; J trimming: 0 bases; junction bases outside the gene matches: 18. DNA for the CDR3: TGTGCCATTCGTGGCGGGGACAGGGAGGAGTGGGCAACTAATGAAAAACTGTTTTTT. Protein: CAIRGGDREEWATNEKLFF. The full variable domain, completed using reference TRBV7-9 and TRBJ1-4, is DTGVSQNPRHKITKRGQNVTFRCDPISEHNRLYWYRQTLGQGPEFLTYFQNEAQLEKSRLLSDRFSAERPKGSFSTLEIQRTEQGDSAMYLCAIRGGDREEWATNEKLFFGSGTQLSVL.

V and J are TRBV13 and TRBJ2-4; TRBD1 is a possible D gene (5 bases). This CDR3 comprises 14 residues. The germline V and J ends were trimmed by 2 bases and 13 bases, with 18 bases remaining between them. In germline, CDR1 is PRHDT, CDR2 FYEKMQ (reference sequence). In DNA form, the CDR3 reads TGTGCCAGCAGCTTAAATTCCAGGGATCAGGAGCAGTACTTC. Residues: CASSLNSRDQEQYF. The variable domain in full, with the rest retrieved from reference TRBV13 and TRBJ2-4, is AAGVIQSPRHLIKEKRETATLKCYPIPRHDTVYWYQQGPGQDPQFLISFYEKMQSDKGSIPDRFSAQQFSDYHSELNMSSLELGDSALYFCASSLNSRDQEQYFGAGTRLSVL.

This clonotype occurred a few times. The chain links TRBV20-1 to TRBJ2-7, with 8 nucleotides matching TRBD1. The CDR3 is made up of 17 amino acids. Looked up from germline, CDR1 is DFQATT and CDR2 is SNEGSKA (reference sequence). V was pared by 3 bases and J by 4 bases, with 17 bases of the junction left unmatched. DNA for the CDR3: TGCAGTGCTAGCCGCGGGACAGGTGGGGCACGGGGATACGAGCAGTACTTC. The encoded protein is CSASRGTGGARGYEQYF.

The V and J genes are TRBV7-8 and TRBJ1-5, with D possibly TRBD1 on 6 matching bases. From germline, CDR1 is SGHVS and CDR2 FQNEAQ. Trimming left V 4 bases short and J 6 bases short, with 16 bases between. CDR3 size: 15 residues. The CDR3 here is CASSSSVRGSQPQHF. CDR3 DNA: TGTGCCAGCAGCTCATCAGTCAGGGGATCTCAGCCCCAGCATTTT.

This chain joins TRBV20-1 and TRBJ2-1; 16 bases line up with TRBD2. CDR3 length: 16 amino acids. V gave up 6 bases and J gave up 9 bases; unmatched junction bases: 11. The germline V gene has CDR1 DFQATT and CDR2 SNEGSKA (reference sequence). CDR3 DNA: TGCAGTGCCCCCGAGGGACTAGCGGGAGGGCCGGGTGAGCAGTTCTTC. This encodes CSAPEGLAGGPGEQFF.

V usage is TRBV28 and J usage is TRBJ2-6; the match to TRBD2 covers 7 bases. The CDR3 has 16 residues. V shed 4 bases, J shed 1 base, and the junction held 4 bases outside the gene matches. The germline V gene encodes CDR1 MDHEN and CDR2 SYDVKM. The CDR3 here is CASSYGGLSGANVLTF. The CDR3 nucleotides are TGTGCCAGCAGTTATGGGGGACTATCTGGGGCCAACGTCCTGACTTTC.

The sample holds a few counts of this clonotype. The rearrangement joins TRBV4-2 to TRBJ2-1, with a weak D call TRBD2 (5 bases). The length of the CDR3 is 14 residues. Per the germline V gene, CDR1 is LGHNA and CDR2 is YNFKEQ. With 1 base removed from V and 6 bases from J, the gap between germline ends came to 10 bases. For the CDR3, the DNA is TGTGCCAGCAGCCAAGGTATCCGGGGCAATGAGCAGTTCTTC. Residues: CASSQGIRGNEQFF.

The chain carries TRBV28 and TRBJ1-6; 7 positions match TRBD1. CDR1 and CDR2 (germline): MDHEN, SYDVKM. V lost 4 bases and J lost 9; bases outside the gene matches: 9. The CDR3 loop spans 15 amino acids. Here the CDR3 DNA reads TGTGCCAGCAGTTCAGGGGGTAGGGAAAGTTCACCCCTCCACTTT. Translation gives CASSSGGRESSPLHF.

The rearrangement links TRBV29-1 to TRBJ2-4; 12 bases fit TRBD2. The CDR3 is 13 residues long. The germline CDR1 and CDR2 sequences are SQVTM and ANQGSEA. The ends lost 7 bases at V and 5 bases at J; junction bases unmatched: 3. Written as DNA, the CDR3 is TGCAGCGCTAGGACTAGCGGGGAAAACATTCAGTACTTC. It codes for CSARTSGENIQYF.

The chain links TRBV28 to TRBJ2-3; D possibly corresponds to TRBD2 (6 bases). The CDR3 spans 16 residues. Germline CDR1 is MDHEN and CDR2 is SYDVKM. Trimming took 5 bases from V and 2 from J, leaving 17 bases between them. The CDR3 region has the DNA TGTGCCAGCAGTCTGTGGACTATCGGCCTCACAGATACGCAGTATTTT. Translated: CASSLWTIGLTDTQYF.

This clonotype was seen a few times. CDR3 nucleotides: TGCGCCAGCAGCCAAGTCAGAGCACTAGCGGGTGAGCAGTTCTTC. Protein sequence: CASSQVRALAGEQFF. The chain couples TRBV4-3 to TRBJ2-1, with TRBD2 matching over 9 bases. CDR1 LGHNA and CDR2 YSLEER come from the germline V gene. CDR3 length equals 15 residues. Trimming cost V 1 base and J 9 bases; bases outside gene matches: 7.

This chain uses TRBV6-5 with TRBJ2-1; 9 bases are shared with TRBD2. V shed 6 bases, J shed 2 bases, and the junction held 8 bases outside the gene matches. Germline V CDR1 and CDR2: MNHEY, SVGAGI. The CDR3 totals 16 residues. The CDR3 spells CASSFGLAITYNEQFF. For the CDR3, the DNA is TGTGCCAGCAGCTTCGGACTAGCGATTACCTACAATGAGCAGTTCTTC.

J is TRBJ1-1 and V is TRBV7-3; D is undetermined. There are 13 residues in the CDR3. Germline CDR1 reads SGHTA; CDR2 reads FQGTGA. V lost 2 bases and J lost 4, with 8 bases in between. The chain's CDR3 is CASSLDGVTEAFF. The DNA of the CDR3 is TGTGCCAGCAGCTTAGATGGGGTCACTGAAGCTTTCTTT. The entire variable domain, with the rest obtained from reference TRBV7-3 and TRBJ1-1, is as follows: GAGVSQTPSNKVTEKGKYVELRCDPISGHTALYWYRQSLGQGPEFLIYFQGTGAADDSGLPNDRFFAVRPEGSVSTLKIQRTERGDSAVYLCASSLDGVTEAFFGQGTRLTVV.

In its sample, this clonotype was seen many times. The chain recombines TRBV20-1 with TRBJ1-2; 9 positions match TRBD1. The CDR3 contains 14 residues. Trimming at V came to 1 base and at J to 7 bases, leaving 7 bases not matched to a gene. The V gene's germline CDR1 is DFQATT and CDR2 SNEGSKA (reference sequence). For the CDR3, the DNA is TGCAGTGCTAGAGGGCGGACAGGGGTCACTGGCTACACCTTC. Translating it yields CSARGRTGVTGYTF.

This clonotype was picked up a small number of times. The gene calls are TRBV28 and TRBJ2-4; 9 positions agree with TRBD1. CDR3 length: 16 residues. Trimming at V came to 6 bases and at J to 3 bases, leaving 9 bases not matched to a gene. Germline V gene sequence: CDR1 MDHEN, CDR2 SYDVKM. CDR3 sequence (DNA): TGTGCCAGCAGCGAAACAGGGGGCTTCGTCAAAAACATTCAGTACTTC. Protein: CASSETGGFVKNIQYF.

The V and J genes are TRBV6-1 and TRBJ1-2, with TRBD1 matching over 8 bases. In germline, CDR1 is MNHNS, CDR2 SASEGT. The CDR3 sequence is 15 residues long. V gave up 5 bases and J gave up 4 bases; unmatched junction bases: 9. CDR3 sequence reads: CASSKTQGDGYGYTF. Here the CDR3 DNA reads TGTGCCAGCAGTAAAACACAGGGGGACGGCTATGGCTACACCTTC.

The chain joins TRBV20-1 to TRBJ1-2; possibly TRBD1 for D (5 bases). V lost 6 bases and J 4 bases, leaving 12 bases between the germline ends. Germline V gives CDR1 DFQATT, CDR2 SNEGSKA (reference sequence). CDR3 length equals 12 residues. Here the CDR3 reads CSAPGQTYGYTF. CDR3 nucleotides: TGCAGTGCCCCGGGGCAAACCTATGGCTACACCTTC.

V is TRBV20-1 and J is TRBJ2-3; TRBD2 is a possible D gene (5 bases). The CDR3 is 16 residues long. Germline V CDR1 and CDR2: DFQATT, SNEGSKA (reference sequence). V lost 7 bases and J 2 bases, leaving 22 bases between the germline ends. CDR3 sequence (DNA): TGCAGTGGACCCCGTAGGTTGACGGGATTCACAGATACGCAGTATTTT. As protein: CSGPRRLTGFTDTQYF.

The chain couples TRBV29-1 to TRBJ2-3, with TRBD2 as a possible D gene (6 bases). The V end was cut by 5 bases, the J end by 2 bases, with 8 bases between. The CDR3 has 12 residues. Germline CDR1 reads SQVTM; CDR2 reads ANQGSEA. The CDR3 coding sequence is TGCAGCGTTCGGGGGAACACAGATACGCAGTATTTT. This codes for CSVRGNTDTQYF.